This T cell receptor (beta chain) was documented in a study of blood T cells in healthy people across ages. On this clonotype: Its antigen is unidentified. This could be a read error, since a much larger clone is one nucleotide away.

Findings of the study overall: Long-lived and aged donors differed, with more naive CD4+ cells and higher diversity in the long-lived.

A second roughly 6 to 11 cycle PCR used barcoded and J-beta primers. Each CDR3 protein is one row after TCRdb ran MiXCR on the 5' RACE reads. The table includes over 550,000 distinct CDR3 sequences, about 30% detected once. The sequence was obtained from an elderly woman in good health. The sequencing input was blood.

The DNA of the CDR3 is TGTGCCAGCAGTGAAATTGGACCGCACTACGAGCAGTTCTTC. This translates into CASSEIGPHYEQFF. The rearrangement links TRBV6-1 to TRBJ2-1, with D uncertain. Germline assignment: CDR1 MNHNS and CDR2 SASEGT. Trimming pared 2 bases from V and 10 bases from J, leaving 15 bases between. The CDR3 has 14 residues.